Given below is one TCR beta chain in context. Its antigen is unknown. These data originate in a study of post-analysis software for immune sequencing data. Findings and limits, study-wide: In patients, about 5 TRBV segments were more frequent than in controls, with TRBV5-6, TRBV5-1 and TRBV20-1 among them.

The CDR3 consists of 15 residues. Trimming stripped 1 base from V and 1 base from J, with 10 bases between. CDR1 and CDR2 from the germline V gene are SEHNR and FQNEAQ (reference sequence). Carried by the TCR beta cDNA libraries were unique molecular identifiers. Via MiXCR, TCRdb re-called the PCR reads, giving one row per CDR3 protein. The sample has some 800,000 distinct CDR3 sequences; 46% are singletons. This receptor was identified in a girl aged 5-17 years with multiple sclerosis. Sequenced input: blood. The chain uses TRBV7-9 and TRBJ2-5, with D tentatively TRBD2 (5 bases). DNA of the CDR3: TGTGCCAGCAGCTTAGGCCTAGCTCTCCAAGAGACCCAGTACTTC. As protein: CASSLGLALQETQYF.